The clone carrying this TCR beta chain was counted ten times or more. The target antigen is unknown. This CDR3 has 14 residues. Germline V gives CDR1 DFQATT, CDR2 SNEGSKA (reference sequence). V lost 2 bases, J lost 3 bases, and 4 bases stayed unmatched. These data belong to a study of early T cells in non-severe SARS-CoV-2 infection. About the study: Sequencing input comprised bulk RNA from unsorted whole blood; chain pairing was not available.

Individual cDNA molecules were tagged with unique molecular identifiers. One entry per CDR3 protein results from TCRdb running MiXCR on the 5' RACE reads. The sample consists of tens of thousands of distinct CDR3 sequences, approximately 8.7% of them appearing once. The study, taken as a whole, reports: The matching step, a VDJdb search, favored anti-spike CD8 responses and missed private and CD4 specificities.

Here the sequenced sample was whole blood, taken at baseline. The source of this sequence is an adult who was a healthcare worker with PCR-confirmed SARS-CoV-2 infection or an uninfected control (not recorded which). The chain joins TRBV20-1 to TRBJ2-7; 10 bases align to TRBD1. Here the CDR3 reads CSARLRDRGYEQYF. The CDR3 DNA follows: TGCAGTGCTAGATTGAGGGACAGGGGCTACGAGCAGTACTTC.